Listed below are T cell receptor beta chains from one sample, sequenced in a study of T cells after yellow fever vaccination. TCRdb fed the 5' RACE reads into MiXCR, producing one record per CDR3 protein. This sample has hundreds of thousands of distinct CDR3 sequences; roughly 13% occur once, and the top ten carry around 15%. The specimen comprised PBMCs, sampled on the day of the yellow fever booster vaccination. The receptor set was obtained from a man aged 25-45 years who received the YFV17D yellow fever vaccine. CDR3s include the opening cysteine and the closing phenylalanine or tryptophan. A D gene is named only where the DNA matches it firmly. Clone size is shown for a subset of rows, as once, few, many or a class of expanded clone.

clone_size cdr3_length d_call j_call v_call cdr3_aa cdr3_nt
few 14 - TRBJ1-1 TRBV20-1 CSARDHPGNTEAFF TGCAGTGCTAGAGATCATCCAGGGAACACTGAAGCTTTCTTT
- 14 TRBD1 TRBJ1-1 TRBV6-2/TRBV6-3 CASSQPRGRTEAFF TGTGCCAGCAGCCAACCCAGGGGGAGAACTGAAGCTTTCTTT
- 14 TRBD1 TRBJ2-7 TRBV25-1 CASSVQGSFYEQYF TGTGCCAGCAGTGTACAGGGGTCCTTCTACGAGCAGTACTTC
- 11 TRBD1 TRBJ1-1 TRBV12-3/TRBV12-4 CASSTTGAAFF TGTGCCAGCAGCACAACAGGGGCAGCTTTCTTT
- 16 TRBD1 TRBJ1-2 TRBV4-3 CASSQDTDRDYYGYTF TGCGCCAGCAGCCAAGATACGGACAGGGATTACTATGGCTACACCTTC
- 15 - TRBJ1-6 TRBV28 CASSLPSSYNSPLHF TGTGCCAGCAGTTTACCGAGCTCCTATAATTCACCCCTCCACTTT
- 13 - TRBJ1-1 TRBV19 CASSVGRVTEAFF TGTGCCAGTAGTGTCGGGAGAGTTACTGAAGCTTTCTTT
few 13 TRBD1 TRBJ2-1 TRBV10-3 CAIRDSSYNEQFF TGTGCCATCCGGGACAGCTCCTACAATGAGCAGTTCTTC
many 13 - TRBJ1-2 TRBV5-4 CASSLEQDYGYTF TGTGCCAGCAGCTTAGAACAGGACTATGGCTACACCTTC
- 13 - TRBJ2-5 TRBV6-2/TRBV6-3 CASSYVDQETQYF TGTGCCAGCAGTTACGTGGACCAAGAGACCCAGTACTTC
few 14 TRBD1 TRBJ2-3 TRBV14 CASSQDVGQDTQYF TGTGCCAGCAGCCAAGACGTGGGACAGGATACGCAGTATTTT
- 13 - TRBJ2-7 TRBV5-1 CASSEQESYEQYF TGCGCCAGCAGCGAGCAGGAATCCTACGAGCAGTACTTC
- 16 TRBD2 TRBJ2-3 TRBV9 CASSVAPGGSTDTQYF TGTGCCAGCAGCGTAGCGCCGGGAGGTAGCACAGATACGCAGTATTTT
few 16 TRBD2 TRBJ2-5 TRBV10-2 CASSAGSGRQLETQYF TGCGCCAGCAGTGCCGGTAGCGGGAGACAGTTGGAGACCCAGTACTTC
many 13 - TRBJ2-5 TRBV5-6 CASSLVEGLAQYF TGTGCCAGCAGCTTGGTGGAGGGGTTGGCCCAGTACTTC
- 14 TRBD2 TRBJ2-4 TRBV28 CASSFWASGNIQYF TGTGCCAGCAGTTTCTGGGCTAGCGGGAACATTCAGTACTTC
- 16 - TRBJ1-3 TRBV7-2 CASSRMTQSAGNTIYF TGTGCCAGCAGCCGTATGACTCAATCCGCGGGAAACACCATATATTTT
- 13 TRBD2 TRBJ2-5 TRBV11-2 CASSWGLGETQYF TGTGCCAGCAGCTGGGGACTAGGAGAGACCCAGTACTTC
few 15 - TRBJ1-3 TRBV11-2 CASSFSLSDGNTIYF TGTGCCAGCAGCTTTTCTTTGTCGGACGGAAACACCATATATTTT
- 15 - TRBJ2-3 TRBV5-1 CASGLARGGADTQYF TGCGCCAGCGGCCTAGCAAGGGGCGGCGCAGATACGCAGTATTTT
- 14 TRBD2 TRBJ2-7 TRBV20-1 CSASASGRLYEQYF TGCAGTGCTAGCGCTAGCGGGCGCCTCTACGAGCAGTACTTC
few 15 TRBD1 TRBJ2-1 TRBV18 CASSRQGFSYNEQFF TGTGCCAGCTCACGACAGGGCTTTTCCTACAATGAGCAGTTCTTC